This TCR beta chain is from a study of cytomegalovirus exposure and HLA in healthy donors. Study-wide findings and caveats: Cytomegalovirus association was listed for 164 TCR beta chains.

TCRdb keeps only in-frame clones here, not all; method: immunoSEQ multiplex PCR. The sample lists some 120,000 clones, about 96% occurring once. Points on this clone: Its target is not known.

The receptor was derived from a man between 18 and 29 years old in good health and CMV-seronegative. Sequences were obtained from PBMCs.

In DNA form, the CDR3 reads TGTGCCAGCAGCCGAGGTGGACAGGGGAGCTCCTACGAGCAGTACTTC. Translated: CASSRGGQGSSYEQYF. This sequence joins TRBV5-4 and TRBJ2-7; 9 bases map to TRBD1. V lost 4 bases, J lost 0 bases, and 8 bases stayed unmatched. CDR1 and CDR2 from the germline V gene are SGHNT and YYREEE (reference sequence). The CDR3 is made up of 16 amino acids.